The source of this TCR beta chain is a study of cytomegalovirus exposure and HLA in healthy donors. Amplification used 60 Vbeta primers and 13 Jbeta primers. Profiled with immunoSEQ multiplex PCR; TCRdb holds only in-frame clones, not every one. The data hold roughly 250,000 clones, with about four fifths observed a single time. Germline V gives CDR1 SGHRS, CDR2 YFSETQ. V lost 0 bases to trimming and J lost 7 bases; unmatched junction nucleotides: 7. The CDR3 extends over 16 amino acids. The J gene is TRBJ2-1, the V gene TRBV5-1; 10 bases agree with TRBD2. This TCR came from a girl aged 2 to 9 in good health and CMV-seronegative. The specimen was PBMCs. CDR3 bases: TGCGCCAGCAGCTTGGCGTCTAGCGGGGGTCAAAATGAGCAGTTCTTC. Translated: CASSLASSGGQNEQFF.